This TCR beta chain was identified during a study of blood T cell repertoires in COVID-19. About the research overall: Spain, Italy and the United States supplied samples that represented acute and convalescent COVID-19. PBMCs, B-cell-depleted T cells, or T cells were the source of the cDNA or gDNA that made up the material.

This clone was observed a single time. Repertoires were generated with immunoSEQ multiplex PCR, while TCRdb's copy carries only in-frame clones and drops some. The repertoire holds around 100,000 clones, with around 85% as singletons. This CDR3 spans 15 amino acids. Deletions cut 5 bases from V and 6 bases from J, with 19 bases between. Germline V gene sequence: CDR1 MNHEY, CDR2 SVGAGI. The Seattle patients joined while their infection was active and were tracked longitudinally afterward. This receptor was identified in a woman aged 55-69 years with COVID-19, enrolled during active disease. V and J are TRBV6-5 and TRBJ1-2; weak D call: TRBD1 (5 bases). The sequenced material came from peripheral blood. The CDR3 region has the DNA TGTGCCAGCAGTCCCGGGGGACCCCGCGGGGATGGCTACACCTTC. Translating gives CASSPGGPRGDGYTF.